The clone carrying this TCR beta chain showed up just a few times. The target antigen is unknown. This record comes from a study of T cell repertoires in cytomegalovirus infection. Looking at the study overall: Well-studied HLA-B-restricted CMV epitopes were used in the study alongside recently identified HLA-C-restricted ones. The public TCR beta signatures pointed to both CMV infection and matching HLA type.

Broader study findings: Dominant in the ex vivo response were TCR beta clonotypes restricted by HLA-C and specific for CMV. People with CMV and the relevant HLA were identified by cumulative public TCR beta family frequency.

This CDR3 is built from 15 residues. Per the germline V gene, CDR1 is MGHRA and CDR2 is YSYEKL. Trimming pared 0 bases from V and 2 bases from J, leaving 8 bases between. MiXCR was run by TCRdb on the reads, yielding one entry per CDR3 protein. There are about 770,000 distinct CDR3 sequences in the sample; 25% to 30% occur only once, and roughly 14% lies in the top ten. J is TRBJ1-5 and V is TRBV4-1; perhaps TRBD1 as D (5 bases). The starting material was cultured CD8+ T cells from PBMCs, obtained from culture after CMV antigen stimulation. This TCR was sampled from a human donor in good health (CMV status not recorded). Some clones in this sample may be carry-over from other donors' samples. As DNA, the CDR3 is TGCGCCAGCAGCCAAGAATCCAGGGGCAATCAGCCCCAGCATTTT. Its translation: CASSQESRGNQPQHF.